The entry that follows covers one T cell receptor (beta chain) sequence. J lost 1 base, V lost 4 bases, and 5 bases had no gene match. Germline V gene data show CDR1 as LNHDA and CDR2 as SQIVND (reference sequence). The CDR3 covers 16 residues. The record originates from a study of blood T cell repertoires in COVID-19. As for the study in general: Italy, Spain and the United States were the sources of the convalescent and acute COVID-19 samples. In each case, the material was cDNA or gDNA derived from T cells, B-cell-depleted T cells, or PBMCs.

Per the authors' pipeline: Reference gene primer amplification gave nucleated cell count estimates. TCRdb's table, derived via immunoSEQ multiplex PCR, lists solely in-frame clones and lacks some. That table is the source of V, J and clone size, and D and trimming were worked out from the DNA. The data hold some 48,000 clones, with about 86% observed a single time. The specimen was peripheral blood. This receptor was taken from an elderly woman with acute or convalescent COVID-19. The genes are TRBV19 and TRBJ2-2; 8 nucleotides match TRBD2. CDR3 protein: CASSTTGGGNTGELFF. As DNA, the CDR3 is TGTGCCAGTAGTACGACGGGAGGGGGGAACACCGGGGAGCTGTTTTTT.